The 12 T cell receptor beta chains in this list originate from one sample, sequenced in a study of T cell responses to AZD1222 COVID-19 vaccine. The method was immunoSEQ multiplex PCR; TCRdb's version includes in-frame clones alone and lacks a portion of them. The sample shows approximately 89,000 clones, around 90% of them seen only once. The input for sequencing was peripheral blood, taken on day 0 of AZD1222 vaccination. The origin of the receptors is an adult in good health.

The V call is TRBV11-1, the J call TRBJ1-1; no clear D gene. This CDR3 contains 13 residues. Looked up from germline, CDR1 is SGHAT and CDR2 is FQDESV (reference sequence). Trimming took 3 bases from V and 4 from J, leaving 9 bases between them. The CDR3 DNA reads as TGTGCCAGCAGCTTTCAAGGCTTCACTGAAGCTTTCTTT. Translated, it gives CASSFQGFTEAFF.

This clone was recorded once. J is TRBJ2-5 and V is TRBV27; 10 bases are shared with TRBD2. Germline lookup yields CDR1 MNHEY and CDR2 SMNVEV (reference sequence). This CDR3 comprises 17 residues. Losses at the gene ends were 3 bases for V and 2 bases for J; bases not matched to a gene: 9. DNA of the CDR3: TGTGCCAGCAGTTTGAGGGCTAGCGGGAGATTACAAGAGACCCAGTACTTC. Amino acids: CASSLRASGRLQETQYF.

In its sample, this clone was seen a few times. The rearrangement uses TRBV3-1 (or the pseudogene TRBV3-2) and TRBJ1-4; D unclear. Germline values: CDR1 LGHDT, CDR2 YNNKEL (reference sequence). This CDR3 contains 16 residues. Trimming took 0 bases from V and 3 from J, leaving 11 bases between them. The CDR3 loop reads CASSQEGPGSNEKLFF. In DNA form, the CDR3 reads TGTGCCAGCAGCCAAGAAGGCCCCGGATCTAATGAAAAACTGTTTTTT.

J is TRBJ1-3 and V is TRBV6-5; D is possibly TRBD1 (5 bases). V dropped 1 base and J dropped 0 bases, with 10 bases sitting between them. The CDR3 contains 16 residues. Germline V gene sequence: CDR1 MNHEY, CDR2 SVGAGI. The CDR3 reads CASSYYGGSSGNTIYF. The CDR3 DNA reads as TGTGCCAGCAGTTACTACGGGGGGAGCTCTGGAAACACCATATATTTT.

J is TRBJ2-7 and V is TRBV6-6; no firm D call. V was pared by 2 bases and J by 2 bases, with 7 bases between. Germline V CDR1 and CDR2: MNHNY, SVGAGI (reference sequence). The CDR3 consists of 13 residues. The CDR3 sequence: CASSYAEAYEQYF. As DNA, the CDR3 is TGTGCCAGCAGTTACGCAGAAGCCTACGAGCAGTACTTC.

The CDR3 sequence is CASSFGDNQPQHF. CDR3 DNA sequence: TGCGCCAGCAGCTTCGGCGACAATCAGCCCCAGCATTTT. This rearrangement joins TRBV5-1 to TRBJ1-5, with D hard to call. Per the germline V gene, CDR1 is SGHRS and CDR2 is YFSETQ. V was trimmed by 2 bases and J by 3 bases, leaving 6 bases between them. The length of the CDR3 is 13 residues.

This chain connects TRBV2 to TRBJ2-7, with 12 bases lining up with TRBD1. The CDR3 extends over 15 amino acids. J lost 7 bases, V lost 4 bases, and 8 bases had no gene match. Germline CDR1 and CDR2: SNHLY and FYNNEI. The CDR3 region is CASSVLGTGGAEQYF. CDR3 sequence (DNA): TGTGCCAGCAGTGTACTCGGGACAGGGGGCGCGGAGCAGTACTTC.

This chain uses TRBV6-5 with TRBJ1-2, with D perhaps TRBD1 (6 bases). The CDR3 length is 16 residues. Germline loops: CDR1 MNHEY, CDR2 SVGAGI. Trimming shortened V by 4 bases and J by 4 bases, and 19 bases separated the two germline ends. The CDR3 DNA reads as TGTGCCAGCAGTTCCCTGGGGGCAGGGACCCTCTATGGCTACACCTTC. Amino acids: CASSSLGAGTLYGYTF.

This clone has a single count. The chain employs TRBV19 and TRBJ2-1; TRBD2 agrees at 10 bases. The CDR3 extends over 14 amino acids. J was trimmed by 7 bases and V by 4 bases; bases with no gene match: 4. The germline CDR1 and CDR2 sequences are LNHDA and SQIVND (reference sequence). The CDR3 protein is CASSSLAGENEQFF. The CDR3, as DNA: TGTGCCAGTAGTAGTCTAGCGGGAGAGAATGAGCAGTTCTTC.

The chain's CDR3 is CASSRKQGARTEAFF. The CDR3 bases are TGTGCCAGCAGCAGAAAACAGGGGGCGCGCACTGAAGCTTTCTTT. The chain is built from TRBV6-5 and TRBJ1-1, with 9 bases that match TRBD1. The CDR3 extends over 15 amino acids. In germline, CDR1 is MNHEY, CDR2 SVGAGI. V gave up 6 bases and J gave up 4 bases; unmatched junction bases: 9.

Here the CDR3 reads CASSEGRGISYEQYF. CDR3 nucleotides: TGTGCCAGCAGCGAGGGGCGGGGTATCTCCTACGAGCAGTACTTC. This chain joins TRBV7-2 and TRBJ2-7, with D possibly matching TRBD2 (6 bases). Germline CDR1 SGHTA, CDR2 FQGNSA. V lost 5 bases, J lost 0 bases, and 14 bases lay in between. The CDR3 extends over 15 amino acids.

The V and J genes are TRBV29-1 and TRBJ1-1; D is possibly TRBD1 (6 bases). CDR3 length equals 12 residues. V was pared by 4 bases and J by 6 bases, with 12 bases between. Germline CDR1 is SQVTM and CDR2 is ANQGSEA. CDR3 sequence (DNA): TGCAGCGTTGTGGGGGCCGGGGCTGAAGCTTTCTTT. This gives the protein CSVVGAGAEAFF.